This passage covers 5 T cell receptor beta chains from one sample sequenced in a study of T cell clonotyping in hematopoietic cell transplantation. Sequenced by immunoSEQ multiplex PCR; TCRdb stores in-frame clones only, minus some. The repertoire holds around 15,000 clones, with approximately 97% as singletons. This specimen consisted of peripheral blood mononuclear cells, obtained 30 days after allogeneic stem cell transplant. Receptors were obtained from a female patient aged 45-60 years who had an allogeneic stem cell transplant from an unrelated donor, so T cells may come from the graft donor. Some clones in this sample may be carry-over from other donors' samples.

The CDR3 DNA sequence: TGTGCCAGCAGCCCGCGGTTGTCGGGGGAGCTGTTTTTT. Its protein is CASSPRLSGELFF. The chain carries TRBV11-2 and TRBJ2-2; D call uncertain. The CDR3 contains 13 residues. In germline, CDR1 is SGHAT, CDR2 FQNNGV. Trimming removed 5 bases from V and 8 bases from J, with 12 bases in between.

The rearrangement joins TRBV28 to TRBJ2-5, with D tentatively TRBD2 (6 bases). The CDR3 spans 16 residues. The germline V gene encodes CDR1 MDHEN and CDR2 SYDVKM. Trimming took off 6 bases at V and 5 bases at J, with 22 bases between the two ends. CDR3 amino acids: CASRTGGSRIGETQYF. CDR3 bases: TGTGCCAGCAGAACCGGAGGGAGTAGGATCGGGGAGACCCAGTACTTC.

This clone was recorded only once. This CDR3 is CAWSPRNTEAFF. CDR3 nucleotides: TGTGCCTGGAGTCCCCGGAACACTGAAGCTTTCTTT. The rearrangement links TRBV30 to TRBJ1-1; unclear D gene. CDR1 and CDR2 from the germline V gene are GTSNPN and SVGIG (reference sequence). There are 12 residues in the CDR3. Trimming removed 2 bases from V and 1 base from J, with 5 bases in between.

The chain links TRBV6-5 to TRBJ1-1; D is ambiguous. V gave up 7 bases and J gave up 1 base, with 13 bases separating them. Germline lookup yields CDR1 MNHEY and CDR2 SVGAGI. The CDR3 is 14 amino acids. The CDR3 here is CASKEWGTNTEAFF. The CDR3 bases are TGTGCCAGCAAGGAGTGGGGAACGAACACTGAAGCTTTCTTT.

The gene calls are TRBV11-2 and TRBJ2-7; no definite D call. Trimming pared 5 bases from V and 3 bases from J, leaving 11 bases between. Germline CDR1 is SGHAT and CDR2 is FQNNGV. This CDR3 is built from 13 residues. The CDR3 loop is CASSTWIHYEQYF. The DNA of the CDR3 is TGTGCCAGCAGCACATGGATCCACTACGAGCAGTACTTC.